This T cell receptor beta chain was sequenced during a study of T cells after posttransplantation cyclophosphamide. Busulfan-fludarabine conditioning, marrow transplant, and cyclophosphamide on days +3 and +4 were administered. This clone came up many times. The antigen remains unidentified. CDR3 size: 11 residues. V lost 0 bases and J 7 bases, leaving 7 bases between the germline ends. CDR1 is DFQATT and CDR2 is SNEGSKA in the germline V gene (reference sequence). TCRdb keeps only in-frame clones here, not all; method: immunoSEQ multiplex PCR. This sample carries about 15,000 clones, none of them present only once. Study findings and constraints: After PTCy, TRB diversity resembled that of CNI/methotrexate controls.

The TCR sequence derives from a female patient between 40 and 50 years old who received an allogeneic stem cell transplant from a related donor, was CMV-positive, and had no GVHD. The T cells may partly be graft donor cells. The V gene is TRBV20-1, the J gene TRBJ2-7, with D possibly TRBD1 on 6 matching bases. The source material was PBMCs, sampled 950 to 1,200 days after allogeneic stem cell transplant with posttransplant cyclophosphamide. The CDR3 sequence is CSARDTGEQYF. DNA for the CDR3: TGCAGTGCTAGAGATACAGGGGAGCAGTACTTC.